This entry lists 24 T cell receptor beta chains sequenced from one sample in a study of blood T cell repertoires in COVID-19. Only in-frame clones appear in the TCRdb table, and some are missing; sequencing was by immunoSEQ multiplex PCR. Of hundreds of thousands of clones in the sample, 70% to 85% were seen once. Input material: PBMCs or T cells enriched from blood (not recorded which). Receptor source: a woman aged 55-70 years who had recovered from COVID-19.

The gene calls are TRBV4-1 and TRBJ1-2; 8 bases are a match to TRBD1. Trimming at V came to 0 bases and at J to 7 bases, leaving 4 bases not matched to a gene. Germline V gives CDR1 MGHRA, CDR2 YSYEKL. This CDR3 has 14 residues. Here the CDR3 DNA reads TGCGCCAGCAGCCAAGAACAGGGGGAATTTGGCTACACCTTC. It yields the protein CASSQEQGEFGYTF.

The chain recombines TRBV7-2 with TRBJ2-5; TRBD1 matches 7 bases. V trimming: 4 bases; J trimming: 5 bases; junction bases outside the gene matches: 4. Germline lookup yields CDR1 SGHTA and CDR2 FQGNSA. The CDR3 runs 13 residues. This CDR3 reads CASSYDRAETQYF. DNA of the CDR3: TGTGCCAGCAGCTACGACAGGGCGGAGACCCAGTACTTC.

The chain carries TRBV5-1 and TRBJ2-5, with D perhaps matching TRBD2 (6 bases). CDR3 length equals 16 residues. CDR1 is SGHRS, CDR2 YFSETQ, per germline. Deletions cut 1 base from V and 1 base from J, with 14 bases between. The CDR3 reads CASSLFVGGTQETQYF. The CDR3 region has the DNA TGCGCCAGCAGCTTGTTTGTCGGGGGAACCCAAGAGACCCAGTACTTC.

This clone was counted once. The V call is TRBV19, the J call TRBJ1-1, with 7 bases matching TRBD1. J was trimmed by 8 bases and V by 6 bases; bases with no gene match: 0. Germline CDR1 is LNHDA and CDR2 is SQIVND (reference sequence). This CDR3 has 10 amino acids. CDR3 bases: TGTGCCAGTAGACAGGGGGAAGCTTTCTTT. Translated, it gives CASRQGEAFF.

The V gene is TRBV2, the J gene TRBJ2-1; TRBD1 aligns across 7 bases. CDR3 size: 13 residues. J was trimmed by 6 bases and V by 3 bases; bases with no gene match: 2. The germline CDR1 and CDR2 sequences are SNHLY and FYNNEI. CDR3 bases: TGTGCCAGCAGTGACAGGGGGTTCAATGAGCAGTTCTTC. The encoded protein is CASSDRGFNEQFF.

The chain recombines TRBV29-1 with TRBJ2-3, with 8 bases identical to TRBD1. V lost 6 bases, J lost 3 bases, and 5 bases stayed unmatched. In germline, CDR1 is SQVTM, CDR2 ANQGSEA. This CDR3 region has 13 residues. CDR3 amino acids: CSVGQGDTDTQYF. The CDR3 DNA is TGCAGCGTCGGACAGGGCGATACAGATACGCAGTATTTT.

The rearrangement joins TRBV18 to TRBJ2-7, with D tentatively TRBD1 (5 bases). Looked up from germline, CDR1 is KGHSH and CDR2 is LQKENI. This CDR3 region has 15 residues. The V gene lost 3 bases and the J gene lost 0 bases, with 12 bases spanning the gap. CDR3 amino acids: CASSPGHLSSYEQYF. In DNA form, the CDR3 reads TGTGCCAGCTCACCGGGGCACCTGAGCTCCTACGAGCAGTACTTC.

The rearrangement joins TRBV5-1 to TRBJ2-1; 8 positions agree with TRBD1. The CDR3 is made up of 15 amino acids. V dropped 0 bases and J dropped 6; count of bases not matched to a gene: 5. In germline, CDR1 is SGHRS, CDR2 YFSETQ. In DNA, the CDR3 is TGCGCCAGCAGCTTGGCCTTAACAGGGGGCAATGAGCAGTTCTTC. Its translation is CASSLALTGGNEQFF.

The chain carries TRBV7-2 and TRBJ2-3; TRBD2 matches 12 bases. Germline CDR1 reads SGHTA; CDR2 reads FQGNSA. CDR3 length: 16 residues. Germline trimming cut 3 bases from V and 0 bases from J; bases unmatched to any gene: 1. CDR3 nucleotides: TGTGCCAGCAGCTTCGGGACTAGCGGGAGCACAGATACGCAGTATTTT. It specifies CASSFGTSGSTDTQYF.

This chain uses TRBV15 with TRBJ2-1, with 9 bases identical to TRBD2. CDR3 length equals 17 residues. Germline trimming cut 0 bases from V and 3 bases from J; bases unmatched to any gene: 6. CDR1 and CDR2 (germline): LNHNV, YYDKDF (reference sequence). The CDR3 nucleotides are TGTGCCACCAGCAGAGATCCTGGGACTAGCAGCTACAATGAGCAGTTCTTC. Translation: CATSRDPGTSSYNEQFF.

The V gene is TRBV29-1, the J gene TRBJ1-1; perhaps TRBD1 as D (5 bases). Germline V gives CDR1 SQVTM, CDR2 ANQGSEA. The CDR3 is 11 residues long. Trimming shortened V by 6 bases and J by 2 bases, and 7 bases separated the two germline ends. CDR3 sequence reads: CSVTVNTEAFF. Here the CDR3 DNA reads TGCAGCGTGACAGTTAACACTGAAGCTTTCTTT.

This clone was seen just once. The CDR3 DNA reads as TGTGCCAGCAGCCAAAGCGGGATCCACGGGAATGAGCAGTTCTTC. Amino acids: CASSQSGIHGNEQFF. The V gene is TRBV27, the J gene TRBJ2-1; 7 nucleotides align to TRBD2. The junction had 12 bases not matched to a gene; V was cut back by 6 bases and J by 7 bases. Per germline, CDR1 MNHEY and CDR2 SMNVEV (reference sequence). The CDR3 loop spans 15 amino acids.

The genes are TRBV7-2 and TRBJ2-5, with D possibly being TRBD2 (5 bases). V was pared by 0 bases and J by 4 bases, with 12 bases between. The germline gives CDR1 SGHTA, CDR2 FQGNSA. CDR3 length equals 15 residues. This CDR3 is CASSLAWRAGETQYF. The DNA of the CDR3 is TGTGCCAGCAGCTTAGCGTGGCGGGCGGGAGAGACCCAGTACTTC. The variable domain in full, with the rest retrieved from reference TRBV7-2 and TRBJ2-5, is GAGVSQSPSNKVTEKGKDVELRCDPISGHTALYWYRQSLGQGLEFLIYFQGNSAPDKSGLPSDRFSAERTGGSVSTLTIQRTQQEDSAVYLCASSLAWRAGETQYFGPGTRLLVL.

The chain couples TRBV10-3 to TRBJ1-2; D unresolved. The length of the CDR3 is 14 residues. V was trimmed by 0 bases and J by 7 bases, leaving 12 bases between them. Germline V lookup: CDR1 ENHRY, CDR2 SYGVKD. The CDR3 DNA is TGTGCCATCAGTGAGTCGACCGGGAGTGTTGGCTACACCTTC. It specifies CAISESTGSVGYTF.

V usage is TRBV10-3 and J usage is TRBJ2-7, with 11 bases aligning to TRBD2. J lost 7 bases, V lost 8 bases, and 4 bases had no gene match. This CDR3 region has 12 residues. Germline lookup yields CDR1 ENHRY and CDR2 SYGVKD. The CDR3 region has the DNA TGTGCCATCGGGACTAGCGGCTTAGAGCAGTACTTC. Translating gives CAIGTSGLEQYF.

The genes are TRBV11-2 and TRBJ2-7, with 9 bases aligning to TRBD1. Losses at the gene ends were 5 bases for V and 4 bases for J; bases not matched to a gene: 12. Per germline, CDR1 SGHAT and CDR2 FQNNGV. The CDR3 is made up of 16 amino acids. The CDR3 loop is CASSQTGGPEGYEQYF. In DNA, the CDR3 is TGTGCCAGCAGCCAAACAGGGGGCCCAGAAGGGTACGAGCAGTACTTC.

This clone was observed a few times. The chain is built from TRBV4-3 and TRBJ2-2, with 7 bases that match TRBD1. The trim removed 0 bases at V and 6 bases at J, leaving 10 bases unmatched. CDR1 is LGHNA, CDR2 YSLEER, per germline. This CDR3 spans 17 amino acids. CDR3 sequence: CASSQDLWDRGSGELFF. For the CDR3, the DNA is TGCGCCAGCAGCCAAGATCTATGGGACAGAGGTTCCGGGGAGCTGTTTTTT.

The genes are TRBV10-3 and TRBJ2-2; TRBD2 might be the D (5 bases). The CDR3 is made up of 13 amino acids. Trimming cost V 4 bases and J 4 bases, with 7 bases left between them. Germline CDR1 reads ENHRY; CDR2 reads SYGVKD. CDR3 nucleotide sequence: TGTGCCATCAGTGTTGAGGGCACCGGGGAGCTGTTTTTT. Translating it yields CAISVEGTGELFF.

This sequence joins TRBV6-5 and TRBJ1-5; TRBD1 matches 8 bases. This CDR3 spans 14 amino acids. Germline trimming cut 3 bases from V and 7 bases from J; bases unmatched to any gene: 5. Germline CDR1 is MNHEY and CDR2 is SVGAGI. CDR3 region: CASSYAGGMQPQHF. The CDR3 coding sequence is TGTGCCAGCAGTTATGCAGGGGGCATGCAGCCCCAGCATTTT.

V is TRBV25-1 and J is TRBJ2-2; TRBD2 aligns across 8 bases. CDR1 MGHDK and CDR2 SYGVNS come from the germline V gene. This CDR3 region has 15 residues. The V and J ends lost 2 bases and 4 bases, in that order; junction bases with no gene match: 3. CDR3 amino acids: CASSELGTSTGELFF. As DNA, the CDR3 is TGTGCCAGCAGTGAACTCGGGACTAGCACCGGGGAGCTGTTTTTT.

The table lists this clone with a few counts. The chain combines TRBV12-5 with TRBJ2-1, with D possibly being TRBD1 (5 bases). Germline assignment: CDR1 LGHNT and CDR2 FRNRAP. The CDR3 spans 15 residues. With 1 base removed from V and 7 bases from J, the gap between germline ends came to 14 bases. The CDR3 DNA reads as TGTGCTAGTGGTTTGGACAGGAGTCCTGGGAATGAGCAGTTCTTC. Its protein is CASGLDRSPGNEQFF.

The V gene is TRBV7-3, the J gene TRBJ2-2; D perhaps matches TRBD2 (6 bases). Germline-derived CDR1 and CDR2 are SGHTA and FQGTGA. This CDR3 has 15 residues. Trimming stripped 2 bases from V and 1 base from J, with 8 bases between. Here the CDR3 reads CASSLGGVNTGELFF. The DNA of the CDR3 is TGTGCCAGCAGCTTAGGCGGGGTGAACACCGGGGAGCTGTTTTTT.

The CDR3 DNA reads as TGCAGCGTTGCTCCTCCAACTAATGAAAAACTGTTTTTT. Encoded protein: CSVAPPTNEKLFF. The V gene is TRBV29-1, the J gene TRBJ1-4; D gene uncertain. This CDR3 is built from 13 residues. Trimming shortened V by 4 bases and J by 0 bases, and 6 bases separated the two germline ends. The germline gives CDR1 SQVTM, CDR2 ANQGSEA.

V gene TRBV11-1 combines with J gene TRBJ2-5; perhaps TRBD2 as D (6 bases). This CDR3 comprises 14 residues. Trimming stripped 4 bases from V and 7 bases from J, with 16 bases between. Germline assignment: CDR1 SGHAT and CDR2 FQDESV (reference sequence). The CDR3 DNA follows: TGTGCCAGCAGCTCCCACGACTCGGAGGGGACCCAGTACTTC. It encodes CASSSHDSEGTQYF.